This entry lists 6 T cell receptor beta chains sequenced from one sample in a study of cytomegalovirus exposure and HLA in healthy donors. Measured with immunoSEQ multiplex PCR; TCRdb has only the in-frame clones, and not every one. This table has approximately 270,000 clones, 87% appearing once. Sequenced material: PBMCs. Every receptor here comes from a man between 18 and 29 years old in good health and CMV-seropositive.

The V gene is TRBV7-6, the J gene TRBJ2-7, with D hard to call. This CDR3 spans 13 amino acids. Per the germline V gene, CDR1 is SGHVS and CDR2 is FNYEAQ. Trimming stripped 8 bases from V and 2 bases from J, with 13 bases between. The CDR3 nucleotides read TGTGCCAGCGCAGATCCGGAAGCCTACGAGCAGTACTTC. This codes for CASADPEAYEQYF.

The chain links TRBV28 to TRBJ2-1; 7 bases agree with TRBD2. The germline V gene encodes CDR1 MDHEN and CDR2 SYDVKM. J lost 3 bases, V lost 3 bases, and 5 bases had no gene match. This CDR3 contains 15 residues. The CDR3 here is CASSFGASGYNEQFF. DNA of the CDR3: TGTGCCAGCAGTTTTGGGGCTAGCGGCTACAATGAGCAGTTCTTC.

The rearrangement uses TRBV11-3 and TRBJ1-1; D might be TRBD1 (6 bases). This CDR3 spans 13 amino acids. Looked up from germline, CDR1 is SGHNT and CDR2 is YENEEA. Trimming took 5 bases from V and 4 from J, leaving 11 bases between them. CDR3: CASSLEGGTEAFF. CDR3 nucleotides: TGTGCCAGCAGCCTCGAAGGGGGCACTGAAGCTTTCTTT.

The chain carries TRBV2 and TRBJ2-7, with 10 bases that match TRBD1. The CDR3 is 15 amino acids. Per germline, CDR1 SNHLY and CDR2 FYNNEI. V was pared by 6 bases and J by 4 bases, with 9 bases of the junction left unmatched. The CDR3, as DNA: TGTGCCAGCAGAGGAGGGACAGGGGCTCGGTACGAGCAGTACTTC. Its translation is CASRGGTGARYEQYF.

The chain joins TRBV19 to TRBJ2-2, with no clear D. This CDR3 comprises 14 residues. The germline V gene has CDR1 LNHDA and CDR2 SQIVND (reference sequence). The V end lost 6 bases, the J end lost 1 base, and 9 bases lay between the germline ends. CDR3 region: CASSTTWNTGELFF. The CDR3 DNA reads as TGTGCCAGTAGCACGACCTGGAACACCGGGGAGCTGTTTTTT.

This clone was counted between two and nine times. The chain carries TRBV6-5 and TRBJ1-2; 9 nucleotides match TRBD1. V lost 4 bases, J lost 8 bases, and 5 bases stayed unmatched. The CDR3 loop spans 13 amino acids. Germline assignment: CDR1 MNHEY and CDR2 SVGAGI. Written as DNA, the CDR3 is TGTGCCAGCAGTTCCGGACAGGGGATGGGCTACACCTTC. Residues: CASSSGQGMGYTF.